The 5 T cell receptor beta chains below come from one sample, sequenced in a study of OX40 agonist ivuxolimab in advanced cancers. Profiled with immunoSEQ multiplex PCR; TCRdb holds only in-frame clones, not every one. The table lists about 50,000 clones, over 90% of them singletons. Specimen: CD4+ or CD8+ T cells sorted from blood, collected in a trial of the OX40 agonist ivuxolimab. These receptors were collected from an adult with an advanced solid tumor such as melanoma, head and neck, liver or kidney cancer.

The chain employs TRBV28 and TRBJ2-1, with a weak D call TRBD2 (7 bases). Germline V gives CDR1 MDHEN, CDR2 SYDVKM. This CDR3 has 16 amino acids. V lost 5 bases and J lost 4, with 18 bases in between. The CDR3 sequence: CASSLRGGSQYNEQFF. CDR3 nucleotide sequence: TGTGCCAGCAGTCTAAGGGGGGGTTCACAATACAATGAGCAGTTCTTC.

The chain links TRBV5-4 to TRBJ2-2; 12 bases line up with TRBD2. V lost 1 base, J lost 5 bases, and 12 bases stayed unmatched. Germline CDR1 and CDR2: SGHNT and YYREEE (reference sequence). The CDR3 consists of 19 residues. This CDR3 is CASSLTALAGGQGTGELFF. CDR3 sequence (DNA): TGTGCCAGCAGCTTGACAGCTCTAGCGGGAGGGCAGGGAACCGGGGAGCTGTTTTTT. Based on the CDR3 plus reference TRBV5-4 and TRBJ2-2, the full variable domain is ETGVTQSPTHLIKTRGQQVTLRCSSQSGHNTVSWYQQALGQGPQFIFQYYREEENGRGNFPPRFSGLQFPNYSSELNVNALELDDSALYLCASSLTALAGGQGTGELFFGEGSRLTVL.

This chain links TRBV7-9 with TRBJ1-1; D remains ambiguous. The length of the CDR3 is 12 residues. The V end lost 10 bases, the J end lost 2 bases, and 11 bases lay between the germline ends. Germline V gene sequence: CDR1 SEHNR, CDR2 FQNEAQ (reference sequence). The DNA of the CDR3 is TGTGCCACCATACCTCGTAACACTGAAGCTTTCTTT. Encoded protein: CATIPRNTEAFF.

CDR3 coding DNA: TGTGCCAGCAGTTTATCGGCGGGGAACACTGAAGCTTTCTTT. Amino acid sequence: CASSLSAGNTEAFF. This chain links TRBV28 with TRBJ1-1, with D unresolved. Germline CDR1 MDHEN, CDR2 SYDVKM. This CDR3 is 14 amino acids long. Trimming took 1 base from V and 1 from J, leaving 7 bases between them.

Details on this clone: In the same sample, other DNA sequences code for this CDR3. The CDR3: CASSPQGWNQPQHF. The CDR3 DNA reads TGTGCCAGTAGTCCGCAGGGTTGGAATCAGCCCCAGCATTTT. The V and J genes are TRBV19 and TRBJ1-5; tentative D call: TRBD1 (5 bases). Germline CDR1 reads LNHDA; CDR2 reads SQIVND (reference sequence). V shed 5 bases and J shed 4 bases, with 12 bases lying between them. The CDR3 consists of 14 residues. The entire variable domain, with the rest obtained from reference TRBV19 and TRBJ1-5, is as follows: DGGITQSPKYLFRKEGQNVTLSCEQNLNHDAMYWYRQDPGQGLRLIYYSQIVNDFQKGDIAEGYSVSREKKESFPLTVTSAQKNPTAFYLCASSPQGWNQPQHFGDGTRLSIL.